One sample yielded the 18 T cell receptor beta chains listed below, sequenced in a study of shared clonotypes between healthy human individuals. TCRdb's copy holds only in-frame clones and misses some; the assay was immunoSEQ multiplex PCR. Of 400,000 to 550,000 clones in the sample, 70% to 85% were seen once. Source material: PBMCs. All receptors derive from a middle-aged woman in good health. Some clones in this sample may be carry-over from other donors' samples.

The chain links TRBV5-4 to TRBJ1-1, with TRBD1 matching over 7 bases. CDR3 size: 13 residues. Looked up from germline, CDR1 is SGHNT and CDR2 is YYREEE (reference sequence). Trimming removed 2 bases from V and 6 bases from J; junction bases left unmatched: 4. The CDR3 DNA follows: TGTGCCAGCAGCTTTGACAGGGTAGCTGAAGCTTTCTTT. Amino acids: CASSFDRVAEAFF.

The chain employs TRBV29-1 and TRBJ2-1; D might be TRBD1 (6 bases). The V end was cut by 2 bases, the J end by 8 bases, with 10 bases between. The CDR3 has 12 residues. Germline lookup yields CDR1 SQVTM and CDR2 ANQGSEA. The CDR3: CSVETDSYEQFF. The CDR3 region has the DNA TGCAGCGTTGAAACGGACAGCTATGAGCAGTTCTTC.

This sequence joins TRBV30 and TRBJ2-3; D is perhaps TRBD2 (5 bases). Germline values: CDR1 GTSNPN, CDR2 SVGIG (reference sequence). Between the trimmed V and J ends, which lost 1 base and 3 bases, there was a span of 11 bases. CDR3 length: 14 residues. CDR3 coding DNA: TGTGCCTGGAGTGCGGGGAGATGGACAGATACGCAGTATTTT. It codes for CAWSAGRWTDTQYF.

This clone was recorded only once. CDR3: CASSRQAKYNEQFF. CDR3 in DNA: TGTGCCAGCAGCCGTCAGGCCAAATACAATGAGCAGTTCTTC. The chain uses TRBV27 and TRBJ2-1, with unresolved D. Germline CDR1 is MNHEY and CDR2 is SMNVEV (reference sequence). V lost 6 bases to trimming and J lost 4 bases, with 13 bases between them. The CDR3 runs 14 residues.

The CDR3 DNA reads TGTGCCAGCAGTTTAGTAGCGGGAGGGGGTGTCAATGAGCAGTTCTTC. Protein: CASSLVAGGGVNEQFF. V is TRBV27 and J is TRBJ2-1, with TRBD2 matching 11 bases. Germline-derived CDR1 and CDR2 are MNHEY and SMNVEV (reference sequence). After removal of 2 bases from V and 6 bases from J, the junction contained 6 bases not matched to a gene. This CDR3 contains 16 residues.

The J gene is TRBJ1-1, the V gene TRBV6-5; D perhaps matches TRBD1 (6 bases). The CDR3 runs 16 residues. V lost 2 bases, J lost 6 bases, and 19 bases lay in between. Germline V lookup: CDR1 MNHEY, CDR2 SVGAGI. The CDR3 DNA follows: TGTGCCAGCAGTTACCTAAAACAGGGAGGTCGCCCTGAAGCTTTCTTT. It yields the protein CASSYLKQGGRPEAFF.

The CDR3 region has the DNA TGTGCCAGCAGCCAGAGGAACTATGGCTACACCTTC. The encoded protein is CASSQRNYGYTF. V and J are TRBV7-9 and TRBJ1-2; D is unclear. Trimming pared 5 bases from V and 2 bases from J, leaving 6 bases between. CDR1 is SEHNR and CDR2 is FQNEAQ in the germline V gene (reference sequence). The CDR3 runs 12 residues.

The rearrangement joins TRBV30 to TRBJ1-2, with D possibly matching TRBD1 (5 bases). V shed 3 bases and J shed 4 bases, with 21 bases lying between them. Germline loops: CDR1 GTSNPN, CDR2 SVGIG (reference sequence). This CDR3 is 16 amino acids long. The CDR3: CAWRAATGRVFYGYTF. The DNA for the CDR3 is TGTGCCTGGAGAGCCGCTACGGGACGGGTTTTCTATGGCTACACCTTC. The full variable domain, rest sourced from reference TRBV30 and TRBJ1-2, is SQTIHQWPATLVQPVGSPLSLECTVEGTSNPNLYWYRQAAGRGLQLLFYSVGIGQISSEVPQNLSASRPQDRQFILSSKKLLLSDSGFYLCAWRAATGRVFYGYTFGSGTRLTVV.

The chain recombines TRBV15 with TRBJ2-3, with D hard to call. Trimming cost V 5 bases and J 5 bases, with 14 bases left between them. Germline V gene lookup returns CDR1 LNHNV and CDR2 YYDKDF (reference sequence). This CDR3 has 14 residues. The CDR3 coding sequence is TGTGCCACCAGCCCAAGGACCCTCGGAGATACGCAGTATTTT. This gives the protein CATSPRTLGDTQYF.

The CDR3, as DNA: TGTGCCAGCAGCGTAGGAATTAGTGGTGACACCGGGGAGCTGTTTTTT. Protein product: CASSVGISGDTGELFF. The V and J genes are TRBV5-4 and TRBJ2-2; D ambiguous. CDR1 and CDR2 (germline): SGHNT, YYREEE (reference sequence). Trimming shortened V by 4 bases and J by 3 bases, and 16 bases separated the two germline ends. CDR3 size: 16 residues. Variable domain in full (rest from reference TRBV5-4 and TRBJ2-2): ETGVTQSPTHLIKTRGQQVTLRCSSQSGHNTVSWYQQALGQGPQFIFQYYREEENGRGNFPPRFSGLQFPNYSSELNVNALELDDSALYLCASSVGISGDTGELFFGEGSRLTVL.

The rearrangement joins TRBV7-9 to TRBJ2-2; the D gene could be TRBD1 or TRBD2 (5 bases each). Germline-derived CDR1 and CDR2 are SEHNR and FQNEAQ (reference sequence). This CDR3 has 16 residues. V lost 6 bases, J lost 9 bases, and 23 bases lay in between. CDR3 sequence reads: CASSSPRGATIRELFF. The DNA of the CDR3 is TGTGCCAGCAGTTCCCCGAGGGGCGCGACTATCAGGGAGCTGTTTTTT.

V usage is TRBV27 and J usage is TRBJ2-1, with a possible D match to TRBD2 (6 bases). In germline, CDR1 is MNHEY, CDR2 SMNVEV (reference sequence). The V gene lost 5 bases and the J gene lost 5 bases, with 19 bases spanning the gap. The CDR3 length is 16 residues. The CDR3, as DNA: TGTGCCAGCAGTCCCGTGGACTACCTTATACACAATGAGCAGTTCTTC. This codes for CASSPVDYLIHNEQFF.

The V gene is TRBV7-2, the J gene TRBJ2-5; 8 nucleotides agree with TRBD2. The germline V gene encodes CDR1 SGHTA and CDR2 FQGNSA. This CDR3 spans 15 amino acids. J lost 4 bases, V lost 1 base, and 5 bases had no gene match. CDR3 loop: CASSLDGRGGETQYF. DNA for the CDR3: TGTGCCAGCAGCTTAGACGGGAGGGGGGGAGAGACCCAGTACTTC.

The CDR3 loop is CASSTTGPGELFF. CDR3 bases: TGTGCCAGTAGTACTACAGGGCCCGGGGAGCTGTTTTTT. The chain combines TRBV19 with TRBJ2-2; TRBD1 might be the D (6 bases). V was pared by 4 bases and J by 6 bases, with 9 bases between. The germline V gene has CDR1 LNHDA and CDR2 SQIVND (reference sequence). The CDR3 is 13 residues long.

The rearrangement joins TRBV28 to TRBJ1-4, with a possible D match to TRBD1 (6 bases). V was cut by 6 bases and J by 5 bases, with 19 bases left in between. The length of the CDR3 is 16 residues. Germline-derived CDR1 and CDR2 are MDHEN and SYDVKM. The CDR3 sequence: CASSRSGGTKNEKLFF. As DNA, the CDR3 is TGTGCCAGCAGCCGTTCGGGGGGGACAAAGAATGAAAAACTGTTTTTT.

This clone was seen a handful of times. This chain uses TRBV7-9 with TRBJ1-1, with D uncertain. Per germline, CDR1 SEHNR and CDR2 FQNEAQ (reference sequence). V lost 3 bases and J 7 bases, leaving 15 bases between the germline ends. This CDR3 region has 14 residues. In nucleotides, the CDR3 is TGTGCCAGCAGCTTCTGGGGAGATGAGAGTGAAGCTTTCTTT. Protein: CASSFWGDESEAFF.

The rearrangement links TRBV6-1 to TRBJ1-1, with D unclear. Trimming pared 6 bases from V and 1 base from J, leaving 9 bases between. This CDR3 comprises 13 residues. Germline V lookup: CDR1 MNHNS, CDR2 SASEGT. The CDR3 DNA sequence: TGTGCCAGCAGCGTTAGAGAGAACACTGAAGCTTTCTTT. This codes for CASSVRENTEAFF.

The sample holds one count of this clone. The rearrangement links TRBV7-3 to TRBJ2-2; 7 bases are a match to TRBD1. V shed 5 bases and J 6 bases; nucleotides not matched to a gene: 9. Germline loops: CDR1 SGHTA, CDR2 FQGTGA. This CDR3 comprises 15 residues. Written as DNA, the CDR3 is TGTGCCAGCAGCCCAGGCGACAGGGACGCCGGGGAGCTGTTTTTT. This encodes CASSPGDRDAGELFF.